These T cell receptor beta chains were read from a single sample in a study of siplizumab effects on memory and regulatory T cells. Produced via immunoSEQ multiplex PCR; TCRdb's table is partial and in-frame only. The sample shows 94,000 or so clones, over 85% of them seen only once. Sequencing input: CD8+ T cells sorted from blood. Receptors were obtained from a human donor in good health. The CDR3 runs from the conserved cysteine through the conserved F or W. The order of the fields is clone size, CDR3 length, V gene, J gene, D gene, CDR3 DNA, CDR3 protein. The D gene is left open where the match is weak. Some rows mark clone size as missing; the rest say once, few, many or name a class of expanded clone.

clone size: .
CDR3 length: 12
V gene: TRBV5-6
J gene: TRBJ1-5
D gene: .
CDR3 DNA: TGTGCCAGCAGCTTGCCAAAAGGGGCCCAGCATTTT
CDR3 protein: CASSLPKGAQHF

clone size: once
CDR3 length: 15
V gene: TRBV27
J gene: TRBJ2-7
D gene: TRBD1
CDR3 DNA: TGTGCCAGCAGTTTATCGGGACAGGGTCTCGACGAGCAGTACTTC
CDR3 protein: CASSLSGQGLDEQYF

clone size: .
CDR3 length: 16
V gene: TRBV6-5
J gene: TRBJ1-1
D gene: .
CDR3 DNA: TGTGCCAGCAGTTACTCGACCCAGGGGATGAACACTGAAGCTTTCTTT
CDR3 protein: CASSYSTQGMNTEAFF

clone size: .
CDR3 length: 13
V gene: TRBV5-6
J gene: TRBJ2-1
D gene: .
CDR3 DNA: TGTGCCAGCAGCTTGACCGGTTCGGTTGAGCAGTTCTTC
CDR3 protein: CASSLTGSVEQFF

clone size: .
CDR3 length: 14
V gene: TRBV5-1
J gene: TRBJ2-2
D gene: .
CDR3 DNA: TGCGCCACCGCCTTGCAGCGGAACACCGGGGAGCTGTTTTTT
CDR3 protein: CATALQRNTGELFF

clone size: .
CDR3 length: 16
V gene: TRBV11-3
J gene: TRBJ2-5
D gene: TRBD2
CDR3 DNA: TGTGCCAGCAGCTTAGTGGGACTAGCGGATCAAGAGACCCAGTACTTC
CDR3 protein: CASSLVGLADQETQYF

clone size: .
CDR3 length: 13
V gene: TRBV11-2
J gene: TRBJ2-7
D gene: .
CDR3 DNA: TGTGCCAGCAGCTTGGGCTCACGCTACGAGCAGTACTTC
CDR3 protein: CASSLGSRYEQYF

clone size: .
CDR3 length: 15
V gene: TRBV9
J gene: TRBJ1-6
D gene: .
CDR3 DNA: TGTGCCAGCAGCGTAGAGGATGTGGCTAATTCACCCCTCCACTTT
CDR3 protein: CASSVEDVANSPLHF

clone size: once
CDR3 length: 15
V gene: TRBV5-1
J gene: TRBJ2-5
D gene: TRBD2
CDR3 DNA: TGCGCCAGCAGCCAGGCCGGGACTAGAGGATCCCCCCAGTACTTC
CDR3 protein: CASSQAGTRGSPQYF

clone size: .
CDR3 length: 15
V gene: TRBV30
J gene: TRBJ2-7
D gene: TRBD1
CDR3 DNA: TGTGCCTGGAGTGTAGGGGGCGATAGCTCCTACGAGCAGTACTTC
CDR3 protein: CAWSVGGDSSYEQYF

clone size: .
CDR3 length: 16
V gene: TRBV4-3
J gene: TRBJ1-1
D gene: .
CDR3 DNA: TGCGCCAGCAGCCAAGACGGAGGTGGGTTGCGGCCTGAAGCTTTCTTT
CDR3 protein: CASSQDGGGLRPEAFF

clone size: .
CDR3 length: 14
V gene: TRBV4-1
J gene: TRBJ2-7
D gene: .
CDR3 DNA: TGCGCCAGCAGCCAAACGGGTGGGTCCTACGAGCAGTACTTC
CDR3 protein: CASSQTGGSYEQYF

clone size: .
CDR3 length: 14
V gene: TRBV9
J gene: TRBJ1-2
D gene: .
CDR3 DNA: TGTGCCAGCAGCACTATTGATTCTAACTATGGCTACACCTTC
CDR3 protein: CASSTIDSNYGYTF

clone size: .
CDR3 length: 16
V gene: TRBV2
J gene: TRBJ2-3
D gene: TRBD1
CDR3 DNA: TGTGCCAGCAGTGAATGGGGACAGGGGTACACAGATACGCAGTATTTT
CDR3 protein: CASSEWGQGYTDTQYF

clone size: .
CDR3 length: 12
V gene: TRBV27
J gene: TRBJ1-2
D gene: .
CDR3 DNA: TGTGCCAGCAGTTTAGGTGGCGGTGGCTACACCTTC
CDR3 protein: CASSLGGGGYTF

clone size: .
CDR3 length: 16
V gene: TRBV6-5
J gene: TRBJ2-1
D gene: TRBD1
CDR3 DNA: TGTGCCAGCAGTTTCTCGGACAGGGGGGGGAATAATGAGCAGTTCTTC
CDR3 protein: CASSFSDRGGNNEQFF

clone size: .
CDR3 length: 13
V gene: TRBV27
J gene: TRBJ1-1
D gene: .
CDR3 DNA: TGTGCCAGCAGTTTATCGAGTGGGATTGAAGCTTTCTTT
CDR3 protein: CASSLSSGIEAFF

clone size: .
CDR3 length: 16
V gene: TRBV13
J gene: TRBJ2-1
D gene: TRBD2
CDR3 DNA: TGTGCCAGCAGGGGGACTAGCGGGAGATCCTACAATGAGCAGTTCTTC
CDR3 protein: CASRGTSGRSYNEQFF

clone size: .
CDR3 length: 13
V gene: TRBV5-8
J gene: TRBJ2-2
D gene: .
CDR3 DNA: TGTGCCAGCAGTCCTGGACAGACCGGGGAGCTGTTTTTT
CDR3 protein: CASSPGQTGELFF

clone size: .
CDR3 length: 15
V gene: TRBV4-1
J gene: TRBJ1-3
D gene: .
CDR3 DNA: TGCGCCAGCAGCCAAGAACGGAGCTCTGGAAACACCATATATTTT
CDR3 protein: CASSQERSSGNTIYF

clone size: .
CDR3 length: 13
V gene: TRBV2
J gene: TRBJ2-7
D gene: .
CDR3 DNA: TGTGCCAGCAGCCGGACAGCCATCTACGAGCAGTACTTC
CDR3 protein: CASSRTAIYEQYF

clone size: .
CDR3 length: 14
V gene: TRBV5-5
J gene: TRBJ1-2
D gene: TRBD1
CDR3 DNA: TGTGCCAGCAGCTTCGGACAGGGTTATGATGGCTACACCTTC
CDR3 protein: CASSFGQGYDGYTF

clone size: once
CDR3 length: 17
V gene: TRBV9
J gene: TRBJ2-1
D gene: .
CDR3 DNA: TGTGCCAGCAGCGAGTCCAAGTGGCCGACCCAGTCTTATGAGCAGTTCTTC
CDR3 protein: CASSESKWPTQSYEQFF

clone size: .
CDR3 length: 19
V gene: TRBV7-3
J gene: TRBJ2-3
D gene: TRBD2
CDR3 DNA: TGTGCCAGCAGCTTATTCGGGACTAGCGGGGCGGTACTCACAGATACGCAGTATTTT
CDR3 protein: CASSLFGTSGAVLTDTQYF

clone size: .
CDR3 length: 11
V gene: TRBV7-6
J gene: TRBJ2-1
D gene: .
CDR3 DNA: TGTGCCAGCAGCCTCGGGAATGAGCAGTTCTTC
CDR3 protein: CASSLGNEQFF

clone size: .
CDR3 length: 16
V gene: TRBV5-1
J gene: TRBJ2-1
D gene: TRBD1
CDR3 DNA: TGCGCCAGCAGCGTCACGACCGGGACAGGCTACAATGAGCAGTTCTTC
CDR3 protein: CASSVTTGTGYNEQFF

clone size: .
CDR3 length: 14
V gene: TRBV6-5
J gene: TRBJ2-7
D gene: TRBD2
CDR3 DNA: TGTGCCAGCAGTTACCCCGGAAGCGGGGACGAGCAGTACTTC
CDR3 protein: CASSYPGSGDEQYF

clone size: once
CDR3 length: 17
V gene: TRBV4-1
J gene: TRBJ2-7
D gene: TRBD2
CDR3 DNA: TGCGCCAGCAGCCAGCCCAGCGGCGGGGGGGCGATCTACGAGCAGTACTTC
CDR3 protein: CASSQPSGGGAIYEQYF

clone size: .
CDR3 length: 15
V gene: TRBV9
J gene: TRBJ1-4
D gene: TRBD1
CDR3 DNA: TGTGCCAGCAGCGTAGGAGGGGGCGCAGATGAAAAACTGTTTTTT
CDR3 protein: CASSVGGGADEKLFF

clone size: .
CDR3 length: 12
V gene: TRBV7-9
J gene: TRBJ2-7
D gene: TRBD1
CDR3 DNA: TGTGCCAGCAGTCCAGGGGGCATCGAGCAGTACTTC
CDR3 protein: CASSPGGIEQYF

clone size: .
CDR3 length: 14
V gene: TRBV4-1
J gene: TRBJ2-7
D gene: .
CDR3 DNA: TGCGCCAGCAGCCAAGAACCCCGGGTCTACGAGCAGTACTTC
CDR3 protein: CASSQEPRVYEQYF

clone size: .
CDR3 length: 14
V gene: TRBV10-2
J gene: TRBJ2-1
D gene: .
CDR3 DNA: TGCGCCACTAATCTAGGGTACTCCTACAATGAGCAGTTCTTC
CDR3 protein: CATNLGYSYNEQFF

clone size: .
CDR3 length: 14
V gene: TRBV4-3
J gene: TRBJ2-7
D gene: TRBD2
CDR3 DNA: TGCGCCAGCAGCCAAGGTGTGCGGGAGTACGAGCAGTACTTC
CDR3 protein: CASSQGVREYEQYF

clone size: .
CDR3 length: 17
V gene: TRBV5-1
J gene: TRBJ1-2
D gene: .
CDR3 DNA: TGCGCCAGCAGCTTGGCGGCGGGCGGTTCAGCTAACTATGGCTACACCTTC
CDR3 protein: CASSLAAGGSANYGYTF

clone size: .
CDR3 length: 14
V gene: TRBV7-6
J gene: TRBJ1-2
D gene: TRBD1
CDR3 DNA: TGTGCCAGCAGCTTAGTAGGGGGCGAATATGGCTACACCTTC
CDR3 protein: CASSLVGGEYGYTF

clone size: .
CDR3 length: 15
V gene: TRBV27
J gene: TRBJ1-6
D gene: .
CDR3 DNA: TGTGCCAGCAGTTTAGCCGGGACACAAAATTCACCCCTCCACTTT
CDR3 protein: CASSLAGTQNSPLHF

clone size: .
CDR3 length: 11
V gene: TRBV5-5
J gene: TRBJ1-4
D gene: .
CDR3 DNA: TGTGCCAGCAGCCCGGGACCTAAACTGTTTTTT
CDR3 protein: CASSPGPKLFF

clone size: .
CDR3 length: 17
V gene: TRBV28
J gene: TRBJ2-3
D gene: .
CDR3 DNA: TGTGCCAGCAGTTTACAGAAGAAGACGACTAGCACAGATACGCAGTATTTT
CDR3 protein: CASSLQKKTTSTDTQYF

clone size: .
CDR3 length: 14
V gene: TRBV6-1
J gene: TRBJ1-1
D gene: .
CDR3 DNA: TGTGCCAGCAGTGAAGACAGGGCTAGCACTGAAGCTTTCTTT
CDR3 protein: CASSEDRASTEAFF

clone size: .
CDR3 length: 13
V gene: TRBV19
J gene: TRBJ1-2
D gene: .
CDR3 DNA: TGTGCCAGTCTGGGGGCTTATAACTATGGCTACACCTTC
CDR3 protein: CASLGAYNYGYTF

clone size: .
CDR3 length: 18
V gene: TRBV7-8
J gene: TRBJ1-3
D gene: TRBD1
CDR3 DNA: TGTGCCAGCAGCGTAACGACAGGGGGGCCTAGCTCTGGAAACACCATATATTTT
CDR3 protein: CASSVTTGGPSSGNTIYF

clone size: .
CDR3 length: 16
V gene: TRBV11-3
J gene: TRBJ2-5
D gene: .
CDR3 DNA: TGTGCCAGCAGCTTAAGGCTGGGTACGGGCCCAGAGACCCAGTACTTC
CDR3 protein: CASSLRLGTGPETQYF